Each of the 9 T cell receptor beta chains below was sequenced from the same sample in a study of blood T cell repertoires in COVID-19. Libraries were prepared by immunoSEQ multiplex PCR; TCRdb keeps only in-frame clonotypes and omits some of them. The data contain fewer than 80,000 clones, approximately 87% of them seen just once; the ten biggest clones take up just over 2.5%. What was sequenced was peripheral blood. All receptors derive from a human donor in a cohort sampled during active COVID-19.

The CDR3 bases are TGTGCCAGCAGCTTATCAGTACAGGGAAGAGCTTTCTTT. Translating it yields CASSLSVQGRAFF. This sequence joins TRBV7-2 and TRBJ1-1, with D perhaps TRBD1 (6 bases). The V gene lost 2 bases and the J gene lost 10 bases, with 14 bases spanning the gap. CDR3 size: 13 residues. Looked up from germline, CDR1 is SGHTA and CDR2 is FQGNSA.

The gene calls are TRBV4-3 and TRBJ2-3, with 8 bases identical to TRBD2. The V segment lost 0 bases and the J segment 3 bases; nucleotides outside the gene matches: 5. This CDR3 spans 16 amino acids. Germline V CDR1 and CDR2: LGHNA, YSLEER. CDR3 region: CASSQERGGGTDTQYF. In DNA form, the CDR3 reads TGCGCCAGCAGCCAAGAAAGGGGCGGGGGGACAGATACGCAGTATTTT.

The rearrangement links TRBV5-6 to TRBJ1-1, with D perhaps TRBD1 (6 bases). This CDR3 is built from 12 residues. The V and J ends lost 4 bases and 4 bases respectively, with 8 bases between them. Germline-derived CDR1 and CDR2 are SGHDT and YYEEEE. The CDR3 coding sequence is TGTGCCAGCAGCCAAGGGGGCACTGAAGCTTTCTTT. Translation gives CASSQGGTEAFF.

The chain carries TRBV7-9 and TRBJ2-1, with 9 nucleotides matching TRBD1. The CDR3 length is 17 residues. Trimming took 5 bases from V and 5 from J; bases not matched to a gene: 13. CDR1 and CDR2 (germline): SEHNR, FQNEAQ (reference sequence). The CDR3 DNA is TGTGCCAGCAGCCTTAGACAGGGGGTCATGGTCCACAATGAGCAGTTCTTC. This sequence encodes CASSLRQGVMVHNEQFF.

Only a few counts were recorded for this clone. The CDR3 loop is CASSLRQGSNQPQHF. The DNA of the CDR3 is TGTGCCAGCAGTCTCAGACAGGGTAGCAATCAGCCCCAGCATTTT. The chain is built from TRBV27 and TRBJ1-5, with 7 bases that match TRBD1. Trimming cost V 5 bases and J 0 bases; bases outside gene matches: 4. The CDR3 loop spans 15 amino acids. Germline CDR1 reads MNHEY; CDR2 reads SMNVEV (reference sequence).

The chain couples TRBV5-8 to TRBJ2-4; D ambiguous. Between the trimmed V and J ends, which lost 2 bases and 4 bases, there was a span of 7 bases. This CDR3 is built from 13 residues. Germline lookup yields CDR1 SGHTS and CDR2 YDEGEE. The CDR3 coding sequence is TGTGCCAGCAGCTTCTCCAGTAAAAACATTCAGTACTTC. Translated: CASSFSSKNIQYF.

As DNA, the CDR3 is TGTGCTAGTGGTTATGGGTTAGCGACAGGGTTTACTGAAGCTTTCTTT. Protein: CASGYGLATGFTEAFF. The chain links TRBV12-5 to TRBJ1-1, with 7 bases fitting TRBD1. Looked up from germline, CDR1 is LGHNT and CDR2 is FRNRAP. The length of the CDR3 is 16 residues. V lost 4 bases, J lost 5 bases, and 13 bases stayed unmatched.

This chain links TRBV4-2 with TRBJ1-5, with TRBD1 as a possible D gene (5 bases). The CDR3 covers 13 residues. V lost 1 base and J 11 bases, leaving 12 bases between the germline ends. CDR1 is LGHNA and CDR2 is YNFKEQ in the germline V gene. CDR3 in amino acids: CASSQGQGEAQHF. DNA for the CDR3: TGTGCCAGCAGCCAAGGGCAGGGTGAGGCCCAGCATTTT.

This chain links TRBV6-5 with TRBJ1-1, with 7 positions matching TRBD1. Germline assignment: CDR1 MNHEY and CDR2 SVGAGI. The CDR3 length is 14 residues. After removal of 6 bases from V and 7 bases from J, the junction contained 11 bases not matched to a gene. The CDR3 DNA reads TGTGCCAGCAGGGCCGGGACAGCTTTTCTTGAAGCTTTCTTT. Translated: CASRAGTAFLEAFF.